This T cell receptor (beta chain) derives from a study of T cell responses to AZD1222 COVID-19 vaccine. Findings and limits, study-wide: Females made up more of the donors, who were largely white British, and clonal diversity may have come out too low. Following two doses of AZD1222, Spike-specific TCR breadth and depth rose.

Generated by immunoSEQ multiplex PCR, the TCRdb table keeps only in-frame clones and is missing some. The top ten clones hold 1% to 1.5% of a sample with some 180,000 clones, 92% of them seen once. V gave up 0 bases and J gave up 4 bases, with 12 bases separating them. The V gene's germline CDR1 is SGHAT and CDR2 FQDESV (reference sequence). This CDR3 is 15 amino acids long. Concerning this clone: Its cognate antigen is unknown.

The receptor comes from an adult in good health. The chain carries TRBV11-1 and TRBJ2-5; D possibly uses TRBD1 or TRBD2 (5 bases each). This specimen consisted of peripheral blood, obtained on day 0 of AZD1222 vaccination. CDR3 sequence (DNA): TGTGCCAGCAGCTTAGCCCTCGGGACCGGAGAGACCCAGTACTTC. Protein: CASSLALGTGETQYF. The full variable domain, completed using reference TRBV11-1 and TRBJ2-5, is EAEVAQSPRYKITEKSQAVAFWCDPISGHATLYWYRQILGQGPELLVQFQDESVVDDSQLPKDRFSAERLKGVDSTLKIQPAELGDSAMYLCASSLALGTGETQYFGPGTRLLVL.